A single sample gave rise to the 25 T cell receptor beta chains below, sequenced in a study of blood T cell repertoires in COVID-19. This table comes from immunoSEQ multiplex PCR, and its TCRdb copy is limited to in-frame clones, with some not included. Of approximately 210,000 clones listed, less than 90% are singletons. Sequencing was done on a sample of peripheral blood. These receptors originate from a woman aged 80 or older with COVID-19, enrolled during active disease.

The chain is built from TRBV5-1 and TRBJ2-1, with D possibly TRBD2 on 6 matching bases. The CDR3 covers 15 residues. V lost 0 bases to trimming and J lost 8 bases, with 15 bases between them. The V gene's germline CDR1 is SGHRS and CDR2 YFSETQ. The CDR3 is CASSLGEAGRYEQFF. CDR3 DNA: TGCGCCAGCAGCTTGGGGGAGGCTGGACGATATGAGCAGTTCTTC.

This sequence joins TRBV28 and TRBJ2-5; D is possibly TRBD1 (5 bases). The ends were cut back, 8 bases at V and 4 bases at J, with 14 bases in the middle. Germline CDR1 reads MDHEN; CDR2 reads SYDVKM. The CDR3 length is 13 residues. The CDR3 coding sequence is TGTGCCAGCGGGGTCAGGGTCCCAGAGACCCAGTACTTC. Its translation is CASGVRVPETQYF.

This clone was seen more than once but under ten times. The CDR3 is CAISEETGARANYGYTF. In DNA, the CDR3 is TGTGCCATCAGTGAAGAGACAGGGGCGAGAGCTAACTATGGCTACACCTTC. The chain uses TRBV10-3 and TRBJ1-2, with 8 positions matching TRBD1. Losses at the gene ends were 3 bases for V and 0 bases for J; bases not matched to a gene: 9. CDR1 is ENHRY and CDR2 is SYGVKD in the germline V gene. This CDR3 has 17 residues.

V is TRBV6-5 and J is TRBJ1-1; 9 positions match TRBD1. The germline CDR1 and CDR2 sequences are MNHEY and SVGAGI. The length of the CDR3 is 16 residues. V shed 4 bases and J 4 bases; nucleotides not matched to a gene: 10. The CDR3 coding sequence is TGTGCCAGCAGTTTACAGGGGGCGCGTCGATCCACTGAAGCTTTCTTT. Encoded protein: CASSLQGARRSTEAFF.

V usage is TRBV23-1 and J usage is TRBJ2-7; 9 positions agree with TRBD1. TRBV23-1 is an open reading frame whose function is uncertain. CDR3 length: 15 residues. The V gene end was trimmed by 8 bases and the J gene end by 3 bases; junction bases not matched to a gene: 11. The CDR3 reads CASPGRTGVDYEQYV. The CDR3 nucleotides are TGCGCCAGCCCCGGCAGGACAGGGGTTGACTACGAGCAGTACGTC.

This chain joins TRBV11-3 and TRBJ2-2, with D tentatively TRBD1 (6 bases). The CDR3 runs to 16 residues. CDR1 and CDR2 (germline): SGHNT, YENEEA. The V end was cut by 6 bases, the J end by 1 base, with 15 bases between. CDR3 DNA: TGTGCCAGCAGAGGAACAGGGCTGTTGAACACCGGGGAGCTGTTTTTT. Translation gives CASRGTGLLNTGELFF.

CDR3 residues: CASSESMTSSSTDTQYF. As DNA, the CDR3 is TGCGCCAGCAGTGAGTCGATGACTAGCAGTAGCACAGATACGCAGTATTTT. The chain is built from TRBV10-2 and TRBJ2-3; 7 bases map to TRBD2. Germline trimming cut 0 bases from V and 0 bases from J; bases unmatched to any gene: 6. The CDR3 runs 17 residues. The V gene's germline CDR1 is WSHSY and CDR2 SAAADI.

In nucleotides, the CDR3 is TGTGCCAGCAGGGGGGGAGCTAGCAATCAGCCCCAGCATTTT. Translation gives CASRGGASNQPQHF. The chain recombines TRBV2 with TRBJ1-5; maybe TRBD1 (5 bases). There are 14 residues in the CDR3. Germline CDR1 is SNHLY and CDR2 is FYNNEI. V was pared by 6 bases and J by 0 bases, with 9 bases between.

The chain couples TRBV3-1 (or the pseudogene TRBV3-2) to TRBJ1-2; the match to TRBD1 covers 8 bases. V was clipped by 3 bases and J by 4 bases; unmatched bases: 4. Germline V gene data show CDR1 as LGHDT and CDR2 as YNNKEL (reference sequence). This CDR3 contains 14 residues. Here the CDR3 DNA reads TGTGCCAGCAGCCACCCAGGGGGCGGCTATGGCTACACCTTC. It specifies CASSHPGGGYGYTF.

This clone was found once. This chain connects TRBV2 to TRBJ1-4; possible D gene TRBD1, 6 bases. V lost 4 bases to trimming and J lost 7 bases, with 16 bases between them. Germline V gene lookup returns CDR1 SNHLY and CDR2 FYNNEI. CDR3 length equals 15 residues. The CDR3 spells CASSGNRVISEKLFF. The CDR3 DNA is TGTGCCAGCAGTGGAAACAGGGTAATTAGTGAAAAACTGTTTTTT. The full variable domain, completed using reference TRBV2 and TRBJ1-4, is EPEVTQTPSHQVTQMGQEVILRCVPISNHLYFYWYRQILGQKVEFLVSFYNNEISEKSEIFDDQFSVERPDGSNFTLKIRSTKLEDSAMYFCASSGNRVISEKLFFGSGTQLSVL.

V is TRBV7-9 and J is TRBJ1-6; 8 nucleotides align to TRBD1. Trimming cost V 5 bases and J 7 bases; bases outside gene matches: 4. Germline V gene lookup returns CDR1 SEHNR and CDR2 FQNEAQ (reference sequence). This CDR3 is 14 amino acids long. CDR3 amino acids: CASSQTGGNSPLHF. The DNA for the CDR3 is TGTGCCAGCAGCCAAACAGGGGGGAATTCACCCCTCCACTTT.

This clone was detected only a few times. This chain connects TRBV18 to TRBJ1-2; 7 nucleotides line up with TRBD1. J lost 2 bases, V lost 3 bases, and 3 bases had no gene match. The V gene's germline CDR1 is KGHSH and CDR2 LQKENI. The CDR3 is made up of 14 amino acids. CDR3 in amino acids: CASSPAGGNYGYTF. The CDR3 nucleotides are TGTGCCAGCTCACCTGCAGGGGGAAACTATGGCTACACCTTC.

The chain is built from TRBV4-1 and TRBJ2-5, with D possibly matching TRBD2 (5 bases). The CDR3 contains 16 residues. Looked up from germline, CDR1 is MGHRA and CDR2 is YSYEKL. Trimming removed 1 base from V and 5 bases from J, with 17 bases in between. Here the CDR3 reads CASSQAVSRTGETQYF. The CDR3 DNA sequence: TGCGCCAGCAGCCAAGCGGTATCAAGGACGGGGGAGACCCAGTACTTC.

In this sample, this clone turned up a few times. The chain joins TRBV30 to TRBJ2-7, with TRBD2 matching 10 bases. The germline CDR1 and CDR2 sequences are GTSNPN and SVGIG (reference sequence). This CDR3 has 16 amino acids. The trim removed 3 bases at V and 4 bases at J, leaving 12 bases unmatched. The CDR3 loop is CAWRFRSLAGVYEQYF. In nucleotides, the CDR3 is TGTGCCTGGAGATTTCGGAGCCTAGCGGGGGTGTACGAGCAGTACTTC.

The chain has TRBV10-2 and TRBJ2-2; D perhaps matches TRBD1 (6 bases). V lost 5 bases and J lost 1, with 11 bases in between. Germline CDR1 reads WSHSY; CDR2 reads SAAADI. The CDR3 sequence is 15 residues long. The chain's CDR3 is CASSLDRWNTGELFF. For the CDR3, the DNA is TGCGCCAGCAGTCTTGACAGGTGGAACACCGGGGAGCTGTTTTTT.

This chain joins TRBV9 and TRBJ1-1, with TRBD1 matching over 10 bases. Per the germline V gene, CDR1 is SGDLS and CDR2 is YYNGEE. V lost 3 bases and J lost 1; bases outside the gene matches: 3. CDR3 size: 15 residues. The CDR3 loop is CASSDRQGANTEAFF. The CDR3 DNA is TGTGCCAGCAGCGATAGACAGGGGGCGAACACTGAAGCTTTCTTT.

The gene calls are TRBV2 and TRBJ2-5; D may be TRBD2 (7 bases). The germline gives CDR1 SNHLY, CDR2 FYNNEI. CDR3 size: 13 residues. Trimming shortened V by 4 bases and J by 4 bases, and 10 bases separated the two germline ends. The CDR3 DNA reads TGTGCCAGCAGTGTAAGGGGGGGAGAGACCCAGTACTTC. Amino acids: CASSVRGGETQYF.

The chain has TRBV7-8 and TRBJ1-1; unclear D gene. Germline V gene sequence: CDR1 SGHVS, CDR2 FQNEAQ. V lost 1 base and J lost 0, with 15 bases in between. This CDR3 has 17 residues. The CDR3 DNA is TGTGCCAGCAGCTTAGTCGTGGCACAGTCCATGAACACTGAAGCTTTCTTT. Translating it yields CASSLVVAQSMNTEAFF.

The chain uses TRBV5-4 and TRBJ1-1; perhaps TRBD1 as D (6 bases). Per germline, CDR1 SGHNT and CDR2 YYREEE (reference sequence). V gave up 5 bases and J gave up 3 bases, with 14 bases separating them. CDR3 length: 14 residues. The CDR3 is CASSPGNRDTEAFF. As DNA, the CDR3 is TGTGCCAGCAGTCCCGGGAACAGGGACACTGAAGCTTTCTTT.

The chain joins TRBV2 to TRBJ1-1; no definite D call. CDR3 length: 12 residues. V lost 4 bases to trimming and J lost 0 bases, with 3 bases between them. Germline loops: CDR1 SNHLY, CDR2 FYNNEI. The CDR3 loop is CASSVMNTEAFF. Written as DNA, the CDR3 is TGTGCCAGCAGTGTCATGAACACTGAAGCTTTCTTT. Filled out from reference TRBV2 and TRBJ1-1, the complete variable domain reads EPEVTQTPSHQVTQMGQEVILRCVPISNHLYFYWYRQILGQKVEFLVSFYNNEISEKSEIFDDQFSVERPDGSNFTLKIRSTKLEDSAMYFCASSVMNTEAFFGQGTRLTVV.

This rearrangement joins TRBV2 to TRBJ1-3, with a possible D match to TRBD1 (5 bases). Germline CDR1 and CDR2: SNHLY and FYNNEI. The CDR3 spans 13 residues. V lost 3 bases, J lost 3 bases, and 6 bases lay in between. The CDR3 spells CASSDRVGNTIYF. The CDR3 DNA sequence: TGTGCCAGCAGTGACAGGGTTGGAAACACCATATATTTT.

The rearrangement joins TRBV5-1 to TRBJ1-5, with 8 bases lining up with TRBD1. The CDR3 extends over 16 amino acids. After removal of 1 base from V and 0 bases from J, the junction contained 3 bases not matched to a gene. CDR1 and CDR2 (germline): SGHRS, YFSETQ. In DNA form, the CDR3 reads TGCGCCAGCAGCTTGACGACAGGGGTTAGCAATCAGCCCCAGCATTTT. Translated, it gives CASSLTTGVSNQPQHF.

The rearrangement links TRBV19 to TRBJ2-5; 10 positions agree with TRBD2. V shed 5 bases and J 1 base; nucleotides not matched to a gene: 4. Germline CDR1 is LNHDA and CDR2 is SQIVND (reference sequence). The CDR3 totals 15 residues. The CDR3 protein is CASSVKRGGQETQYF. The CDR3, as DNA: TGTGCCAGTAGTGTCAAGCGGGGGGGCCAAGAGACCCAGTACTTC.

The rearrangement uses TRBV4-1 and TRBJ1-3; no clear D. Germline loops: CDR1 MGHRA, CDR2 YSYEKL. V was pared by 4 bases and J by 4 bases, with 17 bases between. CDR3 length: 16 amino acids. The CDR3 sequence: CASSPTRLLRGNTIYF. The CDR3 DNA is TGCGCCAGCAGCCCAACCCGACTTCTGCGGGGAAACACCATATATTTT.

The rearrangement joins TRBV28 to TRBJ2-1; D perhaps matches TRBD1 (6 bases). This CDR3 comprises 13 residues. Germline V gene sequence: CDR1 MDHEN, CDR2 SYDVKM. V lost 10 bases, J lost 6 bases, and 16 bases lay in between. The chain's CDR3 is CATGRAGVNEQFF. The CDR3 DNA sequence: TGTGCCACCGGCAGGGCAGGGGTCAATGAGCAGTTCTTC.